The clone carrying this TCR beta chain occurred many times. Its antigen remains unknown. These data belong to a study of T-cell memory formation after mild COVID-19. Overall study results and limits: Among clones contracting day 15 to 85, CD4/CD8 was balanced, whereas later expanders leaned CD4+. Researchers found some responding clones in pre-infection memory, a sign that cross-reactive memory joined.

5'RACE, which relied on constant-segment primers, yielded TCR alpha and TCR beta cDNA libraries carrying sample barcodes and UMIs. TCRdb passed the 5' RACE reads through MiXCR, listing each CDR3 protein once. The sample contains 50,000 or so distinct CDR3 sequences, 9.3% of which appear only once. Germline V gene data show CDR1 as DFQATT and CDR2 as SNEGSKA (reference sequence). Unmatched junction bases numbered 17, after V lost 6 bases and J lost 8 bases. The length of the CDR3 is 16 residues. This TCR was sampled from an adult woman who had mild COVID-19 (a few samples of this study predate the infection). Cell type and time point are not known. The chain combines TRBV20-1 with TRBJ2-2, with 8 bases fitting TRBD2. The sample consisted of PBMCs or a T cell subset sorted from them (not recorded which). CDR3 nucleotides: TGCAGTGCCTCCCCGGCGGGTGCGCGGGGGGTTGGGGAGCTGTTTTTT. This codes for CSASPAGARGVGELFF.